Each of the 9 T cell receptor beta chains below was sequenced from the same sample in a study of technical replicates of blood from a handful of donors (dated by TCRdb to the late 2010s). The receptor library was made with the immunoSEQ multiplex PCR assay. The clones in this table, taken by TCRdb from immuneACCESS, are in-frame only. Not every clone is retained; where verified, under half of the shortfall comes from an unresolved V gene, and the cause of the rest is unknown. This sample gives about 76,000 clones in total; 75% to 95% of them show up just once. The top ten constitute 0.25% of the sample. Specimen: T cells isolated from PBMCs. Source of these receptors: a human donor in good health.

The gene calls are TRBV2 and TRBJ2-1; 8 positions agree with TRBD1. After removal of 5 bases from V and 12 bases from J, the junction contained 3 bases not matched to a gene. The germline V gene encodes CDR1 SNHLY and CDR2 FYNNEI. The CDR3 extends over 11 amino acids. CDR3 sequence: CASSNTGGQFF. The DNA for the CDR3 is TGTGCCAGCAGTAACACAGGGGGGCAGTTCTTC.

This rearrangement joins TRBV11-2 to TRBJ2-3; 11 bases fit TRBD2. Losses at the gene ends were 3 bases for V and 6 bases for J; bases not matched to a gene: 5. Germline V gene lookup returns CDR1 SGHAT and CDR2 FQNNGV. The CDR3 has 15 residues. CDR3 amino acids: CASSFRWTSGDTQYF. As DNA, the CDR3 is TGTGCCAGCAGCTTTCGTTGGACTAGCGGGGATACGCAGTATTTT.

The V call is TRBV5-6, the J call TRBJ2-3; D possibly corresponds to TRBD1 (5 bases). Per germline, CDR1 SGHDT and CDR2 YYEEEE. The germline V and J ends were trimmed by 4 bases and 2 bases, with 17 bases remaining between them. This CDR3 is built from 16 residues. The CDR3 DNA is TGTGCCAGCAGCCCCGCAGGGTCTCAAAACACAGATACGCAGTATTTT. The encoded protein is CASSPAGSQNTDTQYF.

CDR3 region: CASRLAPGYCSPLHF. The DNA for the CDR3 is TGTGCAAGTCGCTTAGCCCCAGGGTATTGTTCACCCCTCCACTTT. V usage is TRBV12-2 and J usage is TRBJ1-6; the tabulated D call, TRBD1, remains unverified against the DNA. TRBV12-2 constitutes a pseudogene. CDR3 length equals 15 residues.

The chain combines TRBV29-1 with TRBJ2-1, with 11 bases matching TRBD1. Germline CDR1 is SQVTM and CDR2 is ANQGSEA. The CDR3 loop spans 13 amino acids. Here the CDR3 reads CSDGTGGYNEQFF. CDR3 DNA: TGCAGTGACGGGACAGGGGGCTACAATGAGCAGTTCTTC.

This chain uses TRBV7-9 with TRBJ2-2, with 7 bases that match TRBD2. V dropped 0 bases and J dropped 5; count of bases not matched to a gene: 3. The CDR3 covers 15 residues. Germline V gene data show CDR1 as SEHNR and CDR2 as FQNEAQ (reference sequence). The CDR3, as DNA: TGTGCCAGCAGCTTAGCGGGAGGGGAGACCGGGGAGCTGTTTTTT. It specifies CASSLAGGETGELFF.

The V call is TRBV7-9, the J call TRBJ2-7, with D uncertain. The CDR3 has 13 amino acids. Trimming pared 1 base from V and 1 base from J, leaving 5 bases between. Germline-derived CDR1 and CDR2 are SEHNR and FQNEAQ (reference sequence). DNA of the CDR3: TGTGCCAGCAGCTTAGATACTTCCTACGAGCAGTACTTC. It codes for CASSLDTSYEQYF.

The chain is built from TRBV18 and TRBJ2-1, with D maybe TRBD2 (6 bases). The germline gives CDR1 KGHSH, CDR2 LQKENI. Trimming pared 0 bases from V and 6 bases from J, leaving 12 bases between. The CDR3 consists of 15 residues. The CDR3 here is CASSPPGGIVNEQFF. The CDR3 bases are TGTGCCAGCTCACCACCTGGCGGGATAGTCAATGAGCAGTTCTTC.

V and J are TRBV10-3 and TRBJ2-6; D is possibly TRBD1 (7 bases). V was clipped by 4 bases and J by 0 bases, with 10 bases between them. CDR3 size: 16 residues. Germline CDR1 is ENHRY and CDR2 is SYGVKD. The CDR3 DNA is TGTGCCATCAGTGCCAGGGGGGTCTCTGGGGCCAACGTCCTGACTTTC. Its protein product is CAISARGVSGANVLTF.